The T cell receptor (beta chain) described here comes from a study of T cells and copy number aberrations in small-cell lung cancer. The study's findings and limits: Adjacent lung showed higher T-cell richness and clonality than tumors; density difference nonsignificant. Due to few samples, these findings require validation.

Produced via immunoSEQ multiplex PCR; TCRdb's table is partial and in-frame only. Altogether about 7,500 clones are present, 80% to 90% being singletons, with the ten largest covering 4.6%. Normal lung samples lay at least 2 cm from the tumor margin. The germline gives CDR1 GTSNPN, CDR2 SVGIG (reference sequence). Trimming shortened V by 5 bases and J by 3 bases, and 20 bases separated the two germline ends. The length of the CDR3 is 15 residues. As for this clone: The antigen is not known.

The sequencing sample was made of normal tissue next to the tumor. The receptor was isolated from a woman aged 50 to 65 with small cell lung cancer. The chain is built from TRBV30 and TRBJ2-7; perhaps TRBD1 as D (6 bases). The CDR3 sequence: CAWGLPGTILYEQYF. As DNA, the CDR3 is TGTGCCTGGGGACTTCCCGGGACAATACTCTACGAGCAGTACTTC.